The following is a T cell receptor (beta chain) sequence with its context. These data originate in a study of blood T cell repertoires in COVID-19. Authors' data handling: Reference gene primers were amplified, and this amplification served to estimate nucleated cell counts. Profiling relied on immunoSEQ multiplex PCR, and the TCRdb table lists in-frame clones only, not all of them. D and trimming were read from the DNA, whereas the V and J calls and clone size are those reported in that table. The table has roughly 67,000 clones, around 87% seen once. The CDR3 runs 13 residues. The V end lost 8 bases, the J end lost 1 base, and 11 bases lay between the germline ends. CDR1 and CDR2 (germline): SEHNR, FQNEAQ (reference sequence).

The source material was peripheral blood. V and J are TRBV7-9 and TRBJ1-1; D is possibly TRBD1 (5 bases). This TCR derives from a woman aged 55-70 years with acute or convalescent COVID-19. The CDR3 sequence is CASDSAKNTEAFF. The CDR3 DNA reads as TGTGCCAGCGACAGCGCCAAGAACACTGAAGCTTTCTTT. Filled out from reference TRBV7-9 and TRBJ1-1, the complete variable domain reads DTGVSQNPRHKITKRGQNVTFRCDPISEHNRLYWYRQTLGQGPEFLTYFQNEAQLEKSRLLSDRFSAERPKGSFSTLEIQRTEQGDSAMYLCASDSAKNTEAFFGQGTRLTVV.